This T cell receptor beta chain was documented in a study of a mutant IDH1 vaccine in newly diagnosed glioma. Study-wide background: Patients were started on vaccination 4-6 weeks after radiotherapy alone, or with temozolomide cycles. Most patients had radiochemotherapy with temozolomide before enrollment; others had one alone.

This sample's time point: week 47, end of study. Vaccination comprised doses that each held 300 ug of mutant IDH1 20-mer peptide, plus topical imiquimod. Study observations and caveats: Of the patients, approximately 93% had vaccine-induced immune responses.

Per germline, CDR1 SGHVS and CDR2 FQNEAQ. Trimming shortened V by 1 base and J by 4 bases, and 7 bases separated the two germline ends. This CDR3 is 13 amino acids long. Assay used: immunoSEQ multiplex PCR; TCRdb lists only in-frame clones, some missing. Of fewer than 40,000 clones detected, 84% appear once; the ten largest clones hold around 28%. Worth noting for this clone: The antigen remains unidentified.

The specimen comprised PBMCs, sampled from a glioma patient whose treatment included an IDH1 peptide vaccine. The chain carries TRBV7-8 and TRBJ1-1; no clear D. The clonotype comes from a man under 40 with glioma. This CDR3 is CASSLVRGTEAFF. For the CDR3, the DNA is TGTGCCAGCAGCTTAGTCCGGGGCACTGAAGCTTTCTTT.